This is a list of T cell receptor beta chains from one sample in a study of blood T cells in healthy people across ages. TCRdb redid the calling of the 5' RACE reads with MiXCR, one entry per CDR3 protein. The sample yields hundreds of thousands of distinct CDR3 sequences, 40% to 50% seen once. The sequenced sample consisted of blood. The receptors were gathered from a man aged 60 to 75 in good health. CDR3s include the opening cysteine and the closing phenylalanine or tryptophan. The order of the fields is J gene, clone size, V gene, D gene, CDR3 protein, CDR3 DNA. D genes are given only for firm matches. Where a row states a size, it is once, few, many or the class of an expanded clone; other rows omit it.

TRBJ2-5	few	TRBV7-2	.	CASSWQETQYF	TGTGCCAGCAGCTGGCAAGAGACCCAGTACTTC
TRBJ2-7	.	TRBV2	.	CASDQGRDEQYF	TGTGCCAGCGACCAAGGCCGCGATGAGCAGTACTTC
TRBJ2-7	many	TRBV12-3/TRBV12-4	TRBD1	CASSSSRDRDPYEQYF	TGTGCCAGCAGTTCATCCCGGGACAGGGACCCCTACGAGCAGTACTTC
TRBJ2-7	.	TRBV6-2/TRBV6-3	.	CASRSQTVLYEQYF	TGTGCCAGCAGGAGCCAGACAGTCCTCTACGAGCAGTACTTC
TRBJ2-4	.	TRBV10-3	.	CAISESWEQYF	TGTGCCATCAGTGAGTCTTGGGAGCAGTACTTC
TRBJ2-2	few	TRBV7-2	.	CASSRTTGNTGELFF	TGTGCCAGCAGCCGGACGACAGGGAACACCGGGGAGCTGTTTTTT
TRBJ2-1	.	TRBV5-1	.	CASRTGTVSDEQFF	TGCGCCAGCAGAACAGGTACAGTTTCGGATGAGCAGTTCTTC
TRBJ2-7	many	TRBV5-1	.	CASSLEAGYYEQYF	TGCGCCAGCAGCTTGGAGGCAGGCTACTACGAGCAGTACTTC
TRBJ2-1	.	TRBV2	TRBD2	CASRAGTSGIYNEQFF	TGTGCCAGCAGGGCCGGGACTAGCGGGATCTACAATGAGCAGTTCTTC
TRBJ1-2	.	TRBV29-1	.	CSVATGGDPNYGYTF	TGCAGCGTTGCGACAGGAGGGGATCCTAACTATGGCTACACCTTC
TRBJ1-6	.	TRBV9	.	CASSPRGTYNSPLHF	TGTGCCAGCAGCCCCCGAGGAACCTATAATTCACCCCTCCACTTT
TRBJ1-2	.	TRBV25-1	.	CASSESPGVYGYTF	TGTGCCAGCAGTGAATCGCCGGGGGTCTATGGCTACACCTTC
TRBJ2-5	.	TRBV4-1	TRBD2	CASSRTTSSPEQYF	TGCGCCAGCAGCCGAACGACTAGCTCGCCTGAGCAGTACTTC
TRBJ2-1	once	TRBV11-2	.	CASSSGMSNEQFF	TGTGCCAGCAGCTCGGGGATGAGTAATGAGCAGTTCTTC
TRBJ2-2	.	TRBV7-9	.	CASRPPGLLNTGELFF	TGTGCCAGCAGACCCCCCGGACTTCTGAACACCGGGGAGCTGTTTTTT
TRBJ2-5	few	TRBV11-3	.	CASSLYGETQYF	TGTGCCAGCAGCTTATATGGGGAGACCCAGTACTTC
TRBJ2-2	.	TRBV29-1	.	CSVVMGTGELFF	TGCAGCGTTGTTATGGGTACCGGGGAGCTGTTTTTT
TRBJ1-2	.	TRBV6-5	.	CASRTGDNYGYTF	TGTGCCAGCAGGACAGGCGATAACTATGGCTACACCTTC
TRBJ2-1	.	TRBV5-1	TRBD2	CASSQLAGSSYNEQFF	TGCGCCAGCAGCCAATTAGCGGGGAGCTCCTACAATGAGCAGTTCTTC
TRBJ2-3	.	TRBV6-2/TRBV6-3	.	CASSLDYTDTQYF	TGTGCCAGCAGTTTGGACTACACAGATACGCAGTATTTT
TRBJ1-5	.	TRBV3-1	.	CASSQGGSGVGNQPQHF	TGTGCCAGCAGCCAAGGGGGATCAGGGGTAGGCAATCAGCCCCAGCATTTT
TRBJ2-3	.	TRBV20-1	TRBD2	CSLAGGPRDTQYF	TGCAGTCTAGCGGGGGGGCCTCGAGATACGCAGTATTTT
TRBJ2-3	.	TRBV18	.	CASSRTTVTSTDTQYF	TGTGCCAGCTCACGAACGACAGTAACTAGCACAGATACGCAGTATTTT
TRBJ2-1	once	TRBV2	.	CASRLLTGSYNEQFF	TGTGCCAGCAGGCTATTGACAGGCTCCTACAATGAGCAGTTCTTC
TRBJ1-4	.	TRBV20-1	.	CSAQDPRVPTNEKLFF	TGCAGTGCTCAAGACCCCAGGGTCCCAACTAATGAAAAACTGTTTTTT
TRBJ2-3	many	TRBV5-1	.	CASSLGPRWQGNSDTQYF	TGCGCCAGCAGCTTGGGGCCGCGGTGGCAGGGGAACTCAGATACGCAGTATTTT
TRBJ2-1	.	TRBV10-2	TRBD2	CASITSGGESSYNEQFF	TGCGCCAGTATAACTAGCGGGGGCGAAAGCTCCTACAATGAGCAGTTCTTC
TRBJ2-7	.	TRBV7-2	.	CASSFRGQGYEQYF	TGTGCCAGCAGTTTTAGGGGTCAGGGCTACGAGCAGTACTTC
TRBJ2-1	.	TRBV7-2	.	CASSLVIEYPQGEQFF	TGTGCCAGCAGCTTAGTGATCGAGTACCCCCAGGGTGAGCAGTTCTTC
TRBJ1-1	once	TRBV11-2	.	CASTLRQGGPEAFF	TGTGCCAGCACCCTAAGGCAGGGTGGGCCTGAAGCTTTCTTT
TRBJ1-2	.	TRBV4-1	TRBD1	CTSSPGQGGYTF	TGCACCAGCAGCCCCGGACAGGGTGGCTACACCTTC
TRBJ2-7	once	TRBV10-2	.	CASSADVEQYF	TGCGCCAGCAGTGCTGACGTGGAGCAGTACTTC
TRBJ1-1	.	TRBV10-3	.	CAISGQGLTTEAFF	TGTGCCATCAGTGGTCAGGGTTTGACCACTGAAGCTTTCTTT
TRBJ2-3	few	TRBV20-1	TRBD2	CSAGGTSDTDTQYF	TGCAGTGCTGGCGGGACTAGCGACACAGATACGCAGTATTTT
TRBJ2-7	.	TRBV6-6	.	CASSYSGGGNNEQYF	TGTGCCAGCAGTTACTCGGGAGGGGGTAACAATGAGCAGTACTTC
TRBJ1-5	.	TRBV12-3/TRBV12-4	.	CASSLGGRRNQPQHF	TGTGCCAGCAGTTTGGGAGGACGGAGGAATCAGCCCCAGCATTTT
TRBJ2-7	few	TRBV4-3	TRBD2	CASSQDIAGGTYEQYF	TGCGCCAGCAGCCAAGATATAGCGGGGGGGACTTACGAGCAGTACTTC
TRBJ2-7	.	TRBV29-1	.	CSVRVSRADEQYF	TGCAGCGTCAGAGTGTCCAGGGCGGACGAGCAGTACTTC
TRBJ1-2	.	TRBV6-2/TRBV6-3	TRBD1	CASSDRDRKRGYTF	TGTGCCAGCAGTGACCGGGACAGGAAACGCGGCTACACCTTC
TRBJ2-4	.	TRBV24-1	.	CATSDGDPSKNIQYF	TGTGCCACCAGTGATGGGGACCCTTCAAAAAACATTCAGTACTTC
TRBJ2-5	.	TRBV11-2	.	CASSHPGATSLETQYF	TGTGCCAGCAGCCACCCAGGGGCTACCAGTTTAGAGACCCAGTACTTC